This TCR beta chain was sequenced for a study of T cell responses to AZD1222 COVID-19 vaccine. Study-level findings and limits: Spike-wide coverage was observed for vaccine-associated CD4 TCRs, with dominant responses at 160-218 and 743-854. Among AZD1222 vaccinees, only six or seven were seropositive at baseline.

The CDR3 contains 14 residues. Trimming cost V 3 bases and J 5 bases; bases outside gene matches: 6. Germline assignment: CDR1 SGHRS and CDR2 YFSETQ. This clone was seen once. Its specificity is not known. TCRdb's copy holds only in-frame clones and misses some; the assay was immunoSEQ multiplex PCR. The repertoire holds around 100,000 clones, with roughly 80% as singletons. This sequence was found in an adult in good health. The chain combines TRBV5-1 with TRBJ2-3; 7 nucleotides match TRBD2. The specimen was peripheral blood, collected on day 0 of AZD1222 vaccination. CDR3 nucleotides: TGCGCCAGCAGCTCTGGGACTAACAGAGATACGCAGTATTTT. Protein product: CASSSGTNRDTQYF.